Described below is a single TCR beta chain sequence and its context. Its antigen is not identified. Other DNA sequences of this sample code for an identical CDR3. The data were taken from a study of CD8+ T cells in alopecia areata. Germline CDR1 reads MNHNS; CDR2 reads SASEGT. The V gene lost 8 bases and the J gene lost 4 bases, with 6 bases spanning the gap. This CDR3 contains 10 residues. Researchers took lesional scalp punch biopsies and peripheral blood from people who were alopecia areata patients. Researchers picked out CD4+ and CD8+ T cells from PBMCs by sorting. Notes on the study in general: The study also sequences resident alphabeta T cells of normal skin in scalp samples.

Extraction of RNA preceded its reverse transcription into cDNA, which served as the sequencing template. Here immunoSEQ multiplex PCR was the method, and the copy in TCRdb shows in-frame clones only, minus some. The sample includes about 160,000 clones, 87% seen only once; the top ten take over 13%. The input for sequencing was CD8+ T cells sorted from blood, taken at week 0. The origin of this receptor is a human donor with alopecia areata. The chain uses TRBV6-1 and TRBJ2-7; D ambiguous. CDR3 residues: CASSNYEQYF. The CDR3 DNA reads as TGTGCCAGCTCGAATTACGAGCAGTACTTC.